This T cell receptor (beta chain) was sequenced during a study of cytomegalovirus exposure and HLA in healthy donors. Study-level information: About 179 million T cells yielded around 120 million unique TCR beta sequences in earlier analysis.

Study findings and constraints: Most TCR sequences were uncommon, yet certain public TCRs appeared in many donors. Researchers counted around 160 TCR beta chains as cytomegalovirus-associated.

Turning to this clone: Its antigen is as yet unknown.

Germline CDR1 reads SNHLY; CDR2 reads FYNNEI. The CDR3 extends over 13 amino acids. Trimming removed 7 bases from V and 2 bases from J, with 11 bases in between. The PCR employed 60 Vbeta primers together with 13 Jbeta primers. Assay used: immunoSEQ multiplex PCR; TCRdb lists only in-frame clones, some missing. The sample comprises around 100,000 clones, 76% of which are singletons, and 10% rests with the top ten. The specimen sequenced was PBMCs. The clonotype originates from a woman aged 18-30 years in good health and CMV-seropositive. The V gene is TRBV2, the J gene TRBJ1-1; D is possibly TRBD1 (6 bases). CDR3 in DNA: TGTGCCAGCAAGTTGGACAGCAACACTGAAGCTTTCTTT. Translation gives CASKLDSNTEAFF. The whole variable domain, remainder taken from reference TRBV2 and TRBJ1-1, is EPEVTQTPSHQVTQMGQEVILRCVPISNHLYFYWYRQILGQKVEFLVSFYNNEISEKSEIFDDQFSVERPDGSNFTLKIRSTKLEDSAMYFCASKLDSNTEAFFGQGTRLTVV.